This TCR beta chain came from a study of blood T cell repertoires in COVID-19. Study overall: Samples came from the United States, Italy and Spain, spanning acute and convalescent COVID-19. PBMCs, B-cell-depleted T cells, or T cells were the source of the cDNA or gDNA that made up the material.

Per the germline V gene, CDR1 is SGHRS and CDR2 is YFSETQ. Between the trimmed V and J ends, which lost 0 bases and 4 bases, there was a span of 8 bases. The CDR3 length is 13 residues. Original processing notes: Using reference gene primer amplification, nucleated cell counts were estimated. The data were produced by immunoSEQ multiplex PCR, yet TCRdb's version contains in-frame clones alone and is incomplete. Clone size and V and J calls were adopted from that table, with D and trimming inferred from the DNA. Found here are some 210,000 clones, around four fifths of them singletons; the top ten hold under 3.5%.

Sequenced input: peripheral blood. This TCR was recovered from a man in his forties or fifties with active or convalescent COVID-19. The chain has TRBV5-1 and TRBJ2-7, with D possibly TRBD1 on 5 matching bases. CDR3 sequence reads: CASSLGDRYEQYF. The CDR3, as DNA: TGCGCCAGCAGCTTGGGCGACAGATACGAGCAGTACTTC.